The 5 T cell receptor beta chains in this list originate from one sample, sequenced in a study of cytomegalovirus exposure and HLA in healthy donors. Primers for the PCR totalled 60 Vbeta and 13 Jbeta. Using immunoSEQ multiplex PCR, the repertoire was profiled, and TCRdb retains in-frame clones only, with some absent. The profile shows approximately 120,000 clones, about 11% of them singletons. The sequenced material came from PBMCs. These receptors originate from a woman between 18 and 30 years old in good health and CMV-seropositive.

This clone has only a few counts. The rearrangement links TRBV5-5 to TRBJ2-2; perhaps TRBD1 as D (5 bases). The CDR3 extends over 14 amino acids. Germline V gene data show CDR1 as SGHKS and CDR2 as YYEKEE (reference sequence). Trimming stripped 2 bases from V and 7 bases from J, with 12 bases between. In DNA, the CDR3 is TGTGCCAGCAGCTTTCGAGTTCAGGGCGGGGAGCTGTTTTTT. Its protein product is CASSFRVQGGELFF.

This clone was seen a few times. This CDR3 is also generated by other DNA sequences in the sample. This CDR3 is CASSYGANQPQHF. The CDR3 DNA is TGTGCCAGCAGCTATGGGGCCAATCAGCCCCAGCATTTT. The rearrangement joins TRBV6-5 to TRBJ1-5; tentative D call: TRBD1 (5 bases). V was pared by 6 bases and J by 3 bases, with 9 bases between. The germline gives CDR1 MNHEY, CDR2 SVGAGI. The CDR3 has 13 amino acids.

The chain couples TRBV9 to TRBJ2-2; D possibly corresponds to TRBD2 (7 bases). The CDR3 is made up of 20 amino acids. V lost 2 bases and J 4 bases, leaving 27 bases between the germline ends. Germline CDR1 SGDLS, CDR2 YYNGEE. The CDR3 coding sequence is TGTGCCAGCAGCGTTCGCCGGGGGGCGGGGACCACTACTGGCACCGGGGAGCTGTTTTTT. This gives the protein CASSVRRGAGTTTGTGELFF.

The rearrangement links TRBV4-1 to TRBJ2-3; maybe TRBD2 (6 bases). This CDR3 contains 15 residues. The V end lost 3 bases, the J end lost 0 bases, and 10 bases lay between the germline ends. Germline V gene sequence: CDR1 MGHRA, CDR2 YSYEKL. CDR3 amino acids: CASSHSGTSTDTQYF. The CDR3 nucleotides read TGCGCCAGCAGCCATAGCGGCACTAGCACAGATACGCAGTATTTT.

There are a few counts of this clone. In the same sample, other DNA sequences code for this CDR3. The chain has TRBV28 and TRBJ1-1; 10 nucleotides align to TRBD1. CDR1 is MDHEN, CDR2 SYDVKM, per germline. The CDR3 extends over 15 amino acids. V was pared by 3 bases and J by 2 bases, with 3 bases of the junction left unmatched. The CDR3 bases are TGTGCCAGCAGTTTGGGGGACAGGGGCAACACTGAAGCTTTCTTT. Protein sequence: CASSLGDRGNTEAFF. The full variable domain, rest sourced from reference TRBV28 and TRBJ1-1, is DVKVTQSSRYLVKRTGEKVFLECVQDMDHENMFWYRQDPGLGLRLIYFSYDVKMKEKGDIPEGYSVSREKKERFSLILESASTNQTSMYLCASSLGDRGNTEAFFGQGTRLTVV.